This record concerns one TCR beta chain sequence. Antigen specificity is unknown. Germline trimming cut 5 bases from V and 3 bases from J; bases unmatched to any gene: 5. From germline, CDR1 is MDHEN and CDR2 SYDVKM. The CDR3 runs 15 residues. TCRdb's table, derived via immunoSEQ multiplex PCR, lists solely in-frame clones and lacks some. The data hold about 130,000 clones, with about 92% observed a single time. These data are taken from a study of T cell responses to AZD1222 COVID-19 vaccine. Whole-study findings and limits: Among AZD1222 vaccinees, only 5 to 7 were seropositive at baseline. The donor group comprised mostly white British people and more females; the analysis possibly underestimated clonal diversity.

The V gene is TRBV28, the J gene TRBJ1-2; 11 nucleotides agree with TRBD1. Sequencing used peripheral blood, obtained on day 0 of AZD1222 vaccination. This receptor was taken from an adult in good health. The CDR3 spells CASSTGQGAYYGYTF. CDR3 nucleotides: TGTGCCAGCAGTACCGGACAGGGGGCTTACTATGGCTACACCTTC.